This TCR beta chain was sequenced in a study of PD-1 blockade in classical Hodgkin lymphoma. Study-level information: Patients were infused with nivolumab 3 mg/kg every 2 weeks.

Germline CDR1 SEHNR, CDR2 FQNEAQ (reference sequence). V was shortened by 6 bases and J by 4 bases, with 22 bases between the two germline ends. The CDR3 spans 17 residues. In regard to this clone: Its antigen is unidentified.

Time point denoted: cycle 4 day 1 (C4D1), after 6 weeks of nivolumab. Every patient was affected by relapse after autologous stem cell transplantation, while exposure to brentuximab vedotin was not uniform. When best responses were assessed, they were complete response, partial response or progressive disease. Clones were sequenced by immunoSEQ multiplex PCR, and TCRdb holds only the in-frame ones, with some missing. The sample carries thousands of clones, around four fifths recorded once. General study results and limits: Diminished baseline TCR diversity has been reported in newly diagnosed patients relative to healthy donors. Patients newly diagnosed and complete responders had comparable baseline diversity.

The specimen comprised peripheral blood mononuclear cells (PBMCs), sampled before the fourth cycle of nivolumab. The clonotype comes from a human donor with classical Hodgkin lymphoma. The V and J genes are TRBV7-9 and TRBJ2-1, with unresolved D. The CDR3 loop is CASSPPPGSEHYNEQFF. The CDR3 DNA follows: TGTGCCAGCAGTCCCCCGCCCGGCAGCGAGCATTACAATGAGCAGTTCTTC.